Shown below are 24 T cell receptor beta chains from a single sample sequenced in a study of shared clonotypes between healthy human individuals. Measured with immunoSEQ multiplex PCR; TCRdb has only the in-frame clones, and not every one. In the table there are about 1.5 million clones, around 98% of which are singletons. Material: naive CD4+ T cells sorted from blood. The subset is: CD45RA+ positively selected. The receptors were gathered from a man aged 25 to 45 in good health.

The V call is TRBV29-1, the J call TRBJ2-2; D is unclear. This CDR3 spans 11 amino acids. Trimming stripped 7 bases from V and 2 bases from J, with 5 bases between. CDR1 and CDR2 (germline): SQVTM, ANQGSEA. CDR3 coding DNA: TGCAGCGCACATAACACCGGGGAGCTGTTTTTT. Protein sequence: CSAHNTGELFF.

This rearrangement joins TRBV27 to TRBJ2-7; 12 bases align to TRBD2. Losses at the gene ends were 6 bases for V and 2 bases for J; bases not matched to a gene: 5. CDR1 and CDR2 (germline): MNHEY, SMNVEV (reference sequence). The CDR3 consists of 15 residues. The CDR3: CASRLGLAGTYEQYF. As DNA, the CDR3 is TGTGCCAGCAGACTCGGACTAGCGGGAACCTACGAGCAGTACTTC.

Here the CDR3 reads CASSQAQDRQFSSYEQYF. The CDR3 DNA follows: TGCGCCAGCAGCCAAGCCCAGGACAGACAGTTCAGCTCCTACGAGCAGTACTTC. The rearrangement joins TRBV4-1 to TRBJ2-7; maybe TRBD1 (6 bases). The V gene lost 1 base and the J gene lost 0 bases, with 19 bases spanning the gap. CDR3 length equals 18 residues. Per germline, CDR1 MGHRA and CDR2 YSYEKL.

The chain recombines TRBV11-2 with TRBJ2-3; unclear D gene. The V and J ends lost 7 bases and 4 bases respectively, with 9 bases between them. This CDR3 spans 12 amino acids. Looked up from germline, CDR1 is SGHAT and CDR2 is FQNNGV. The CDR3 DNA is TGTGCCAGCAACGAGCTCGCAGATACGCAGTATTTT. Protein product: CASNELADTQYF.

This clone was detected only a few times. V and J are TRBV18 and TRBJ2-3; D unresolved. The germline V and J ends were trimmed by 2 bases and 6 bases, with 9 bases remaining between them. Looked up from germline, CDR1 is KGHSH and CDR2 is LQKENI. This CDR3 comprises 13 residues. The CDR3 loop is CASSPKAADTQYF. Here the CDR3 DNA reads TGTGCCAGCTCACCAAAGGCAGCTGATACGCAGTATTTT.

This clone was seen only once. The rearrangement joins TRBV19 to TRBJ2-2; 10 nucleotides align to TRBD2. Germline loops: CDR1 LNHDA, CDR2 SQIVND (reference sequence). The CDR3 runs 16 residues. The J segment lost 4 bases and the V segment lost 6 bases, leaving 8 bases of the junction unmatched. CDR3: CASRSVQRGGTGELFF. The CDR3 DNA reads TGTGCCAGTAGGTCGGTGCAGCGGGGGGGCACCGGGGAGCTGTTTTTT.

V is TRBV7-3 and J is TRBJ2-1, with 12 bases identical to TRBD2. Germline loops: CDR1 SGHTA, CDR2 FQGTGA. V lost 8 bases, J lost 4 bases, and 6 bases stayed unmatched. The CDR3 sequence is 15 residues long. CDR3 in DNA: TGTGCCAGCCGGAAAGGGACTAGCGGGTACAATGAGCAGTTCTTC. It translates to CASRKGTSGYNEQFF.

J is TRBJ2-1 and V is TRBV29-1; TRBD1 might be the D (5 bases). CDR3 length: 13 amino acids. Trimming took 2 bases from V and 2 from J, leaving 7 bases between them. Germline loops: CDR1 SQVTM, CDR2 ANQGSEA. The CDR3 protein is CSVERGAYNEQFF. The CDR3 bases are TGCAGCGTTGAAAGGGGTGCCTACAATGAGCAGTTCTTC.

The V gene is TRBV7-9, the J gene TRBJ1-2; D remains unclear. Trimming left V 1 base short and J 4 bases short, with 7 bases between. The CDR3 is 13 amino acids. Germline V gene sequence: CDR1 SEHNR, CDR2 FQNEAQ (reference sequence). CDR3: CASSLGGFYGYTF. Here the CDR3 DNA reads TGTGCCAGCAGCTTAGGAGGTTTCTATGGCTACACCTTC.

The gene calls are TRBV29-1 and TRBJ2-2, with TRBD1 as a possible D gene (7 bases). CDR3 length: 15 amino acids. CDR1 and CDR2 from the germline V gene are SQVTM and ANQGSEA. V was trimmed by 6 bases and J by 5 bases, leaving 19 bases between them. The CDR3 reads CSVSGGQIRTGELFF. CDR3 DNA sequence: TGCAGCGTCTCCGGGGGACAGATAAGGACCGGGGAGCTGTTTTTT.

The chain joins TRBV7-9 to TRBJ2-3, with 9 bases identical to TRBD1. Germline V gives CDR1 SEHNR, CDR2 FQNEAQ (reference sequence). This CDR3 has 14 amino acids. V was clipped by 5 bases and J by 8 bases; unmatched bases: 8. CDR3 residues: CASSMVTGGLTQYF. As DNA, the CDR3 is TGTGCCAGCAGCATGGTCACAGGGGGCCTTACGCAGTATTTT.

The rearrangement uses TRBV29-1 and TRBJ1-2; the D gene is possibly TRBD1 (6 bases). The ends were cut back, 3 bases at V and 6 bases at J, with 14 bases in the middle. The CDR3 is made up of 13 amino acids. CDR1 is SQVTM, CDR2 ANQGSEA, per germline. In nucleotides, the CDR3 is TGCAGCGTTGACCATTCAGGGGACCATGGCTACACCTTC. Translating gives CSVDHSGDHGYTF.

The rearrangement joins TRBV7-8 to TRBJ1-1, with unresolved D. Per the germline V gene, CDR1 is SGHVS and CDR2 is FQNEAQ. This CDR3 has 13 residues. V lost 1 base and J 5 bases, leaving 8 bases between the germline ends. CDR3 in amino acids: CASSLVLGTEAFF. CDR3 DNA: TGTGCCAGCAGCTTAGTTTTGGGGACTGAAGCTTTCTTT.

This rearrangement joins TRBV5-4 to TRBJ2-3; 10 bases align to TRBD2. Germline CDR1 is SGHNT and CDR2 is YYREEE (reference sequence). V shed 1 base and J 5 bases; nucleotides not matched to a gene: 7. The CDR3 covers 16 residues. In nucleotides, the CDR3 is TGTGCCAGCAGCTTGCAGCGGGAGGGCCGGGGAGATACGCAGTATTTT. This sequence encodes CASSLQREGRGDTQYF.

The chain has TRBV6-4 and TRBJ2-1; 7 bases fit TRBD1. Germline CDR1 reads MRHNA; CDR2 reads SNTAGT. Losses at the gene ends were 6 bases for V and 0 bases for J; bases not matched to a gene: 5. The CDR3 consists of 15 residues. The CDR3 sequence is CASSEQGPSYNEQFF. CDR3 nucleotide sequence: TGTGCCAGCAGCGAACAGGGGCCCTCCTACAATGAGCAGTTCTTC.

The CDR3, as DNA: TGCGCCAGCAGCTTGACTGTAGGGAGCACAGATACGCAGTATTTT. Translation gives CASSLTVGSTDTQYF. This chain uses TRBV5-1 with TRBJ2-3; D remains ambiguous. This CDR3 region has 15 residues. Trimming removed 1 base at V and 0 bases at J, with 9 bases between. CDR1 and CDR2 (germline): SGHRS, YFSETQ.

The gene calls are TRBV20-1 and TRBJ2-1; no firm D call. V was cut by 5 bases and J by 8 bases, with 10 bases left in between. Germline V gene sequence: CDR1 DFQATT, CDR2 SNEGSKA (reference sequence). The CDR3 runs to 11 residues. In DNA, the CDR3 is TGCAGTGCTGGGCCCCTCTATGAGCAGTTCTTC. Its translation: CSAGPLYEQFF.

This clone was recorded once. The chain joins TRBV7-2 to TRBJ2-3, with 8 positions matching TRBD2. J lost 0 bases, V lost 5 bases, and 7 bases had no gene match. The CDR3 is made up of 16 amino acids. The germline V gene has CDR1 SGHTA and CDR2 FQGNSA. The CDR3 nucleotides are TGTGCCAGCAGCACCTATAGCGGGGCTAGCACAGATACGCAGTATTTT. Translated, it gives CASSTYSGASTDTQYF.

Comments on this clone: Other DNA sequences from this sample encode an identical CDR3 as well. The chain combines TRBV9 with TRBJ1-5, with unresolved D. Trimming cost V 0 bases and J 6 bases, with 7 bases left between them. Germline V CDR1 and CDR2: SGDLS, YYNGEE. This CDR3 contains 13 residues. This chain's CDR3 is CASSVGLGQPQHF. For the CDR3, the DNA is TGTGCCAGCAGCGTAGGGTTGGGTCAGCCCCAGCATTTT.

The gene calls are TRBV6-1 and TRBJ2-3, with D perhaps matching TRBD1 or TRBD2 (5 bases each). V was shortened by 6 bases and J by 2 bases, with 15 bases between the two germline ends. Looked up from germline, CDR1 is MNHNS and CDR2 is SASEGT. The CDR3 consists of 15 residues. CDR3 sequence reads: CASSLTRDPTDTQYF. DNA of the CDR3: TGTGCCAGCAGCCTAACCCGGGACCCCACAGATACGCAGTATTTT.

The chain employs TRBV19 and TRBJ2-2, with 9 bases aligning to TRBD2. Germline trimming cut 3 bases from V and 6 bases from J; bases unmatched to any gene: 8. CDR3 length: 16 residues. Germline-derived CDR1 and CDR2 are LNHDA and SQIVND (reference sequence). CDR3 protein: CASSILGGRAPGELFF. The DNA for the CDR3 is TGTGCCAGTAGTATTCTGGGCGGGAGGGCTCCCGGGGAGCTGTTTTTT.

The sample holds one count of this clone. CDR3 DNA sequence: TGTGCCAGCAGCCCTAGGGTGTCACCTCGGGGAAACACCATATATTTT. Encoded protein: CASSPRVSPRGNTIYF. The V call is TRBV7-9, the J call TRBJ1-3; D gene ambiguous. This CDR3 has 16 residues. Trimming took 5 bases from V and 4 from J, leaving 18 bases between them. CDR1 is SEHNR, CDR2 FQNEAQ, per germline (reference sequence).

The chain combines TRBV5-4 with TRBJ2-2, with 7 bases aligning to TRBD1. Germline V CDR1 and CDR2: SGHNT, YYREEE (reference sequence). The CDR3 consists of 15 residues. J lost 4 bases, V lost 2 bases, and 5 bases had no gene match. The CDR3 reads CASSFTGVVTGELFF. Written as DNA, the CDR3 is TGTGCCAGCAGCTTTACAGGGGTGGTCACCGGGGAGCTGTTTTTT.

The rearrangement links TRBV9 to TRBJ2-5; the D call may be TRBD1 or TRBD2 (5 bases each). V shed 0 bases and J shed 2 bases, with 14 bases lying between them. The CDR3 length is 16 residues. Germline V gene data show CDR1 as SGDLS and CDR2 as YYNGEE. DNA of the CDR3: TGTGCCAGCAGCGTAGCTATCGAGGGGATACAAGAGACCCAGTACTTC. Translating gives CASSVAIEGIQETQYF.